This T cell receptor beta chain appears in the sequencing data of a study of blood T cell repertoires in COVID-19. Turning to the study itself: Sites in the United States, Italy and Spain provided acute and convalescent COVID-19 samples. In each case, the material was cDNA or gDNA derived from T cells, B-cell-depleted T cells, or PBMCs.

In the authors' methods: Nucleated cell counts were estimated from reference gene primer amplification. Profiled with immunoSEQ multiplex PCR; TCRdb holds only in-frame clones, not every one. The D gene and trimming were derived from the DNA, and the V and J assignments and clone size from that table. Here the sample spans 100,000 to 150,000 clones, 70% to 90% being singletons. Trimming stripped 5 bases from V and 2 bases from J, with 16 bases between. This CDR3 has 16 residues. Per the germline V gene, CDR1 is MNHEY and CDR2 is SMNVEV (reference sequence). Sequenced sample: peripheral blood. The chain couples TRBV27 to TRBJ2-1; D may be TRBD2 (6 bases). This sequence was found in a man aged 35 to 55 with acute or convalescent COVID-19. The CDR3, as DNA: TGTGCCAGCAGTCCGTCCCTAGCGTGGACCTACAATGAGCAGTTCTTC. Translating gives CASSPSLAWTYNEQFF.